The clone carrying this TCR beta chain has ten or more counts. The source of the sample is a study of human T cells and chemical hapten exposure. Across the study: Alopecia universalis, totalis or areata was present in patients who were mostly female.

Unique molecular identifiers were attached to individual cDNA molecules during library preparation. TCRdb recomputed calls from the RACE reads with MiXCR, one row per CDR3 protein. The sample holds 300,000 to 450,000 distinct CDR3 sequences, roughly 5% seen once. Time point: pre-sensitization, week 0. Treatment denoted: therapeutic diphenylcyclopropenone sensitization with weekly scalp DPC. The TCR originated in a woman aged 45-65 years with alopecia areata. Some clones in this sample may be carry-over from other donors' samples. The sequencing here drew on whole blood, taken in connection with sensitization to the hapten diphenylcyclopropenone (DPC).

CDR3 bases: TGCAGTGCTAGAGGCCAGGGGGGCGGCTATGGCTACACCTTC. This gives the protein CSARGQGGGYGYTF. The chain joins TRBV20-1 to TRBJ1-2, with 7 bases fitting TRBD1. CDR1 and CDR2 from the germline V gene are DFQATT and SNEGSKA (reference sequence). The CDR3 loop spans 14 amino acids. V trimming: 1 base; J trimming: 4 bases; junction bases outside the gene matches: 6.